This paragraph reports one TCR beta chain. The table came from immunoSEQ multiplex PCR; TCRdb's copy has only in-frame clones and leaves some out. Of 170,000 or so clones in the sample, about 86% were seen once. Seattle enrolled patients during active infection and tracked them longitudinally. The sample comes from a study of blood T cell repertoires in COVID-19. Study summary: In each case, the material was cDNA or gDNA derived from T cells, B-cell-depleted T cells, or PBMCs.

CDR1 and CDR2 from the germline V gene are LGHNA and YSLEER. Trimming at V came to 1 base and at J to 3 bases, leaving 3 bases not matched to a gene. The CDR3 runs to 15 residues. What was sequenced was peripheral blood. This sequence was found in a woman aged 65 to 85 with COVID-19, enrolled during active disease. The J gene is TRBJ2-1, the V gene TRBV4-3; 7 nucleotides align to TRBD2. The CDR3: CASSQASGDYNEQFF. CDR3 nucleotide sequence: TGCGCCAGCAGCCAAGCTAGCGGTGACTACAATGAGCAGTTCTTC.